A single sample gave rise to the 19 T cell receptor beta chains below, sequenced in a study of monozygotic twins with cystic fibrosis. This table comes from immunoSEQ multiplex PCR, and its TCRdb copy is limited to in-frame clones, with some not included. The table has under 30,000 clones, around nine tenths seen once. The material sequenced was blood. These receptor sequences come from a girl aged 2 to 10 with cystic fibrosis.

The sample holds one count of this clone. The chain uses TRBV5-6 and TRBJ2-3, with D maybe TRBD1 (6 bases). V was cut by 1 base and J by 4 bases, with 7 bases left in between. This CDR3 has 13 residues. From germline, CDR1 is SGHDT and CDR2 YYEEEE. CDR3 in amino acids: CASSLTGSDTQYF. As DNA, the CDR3 is TGTGCCAGCAGCTTGACAGGGTCAGATACGCAGTATTTT.

The chain links TRBV6-4 to TRBJ2-3, with D perhaps TRBD1 (5 bases). Germline V CDR1 and CDR2: MRHNA, SNTAGT. The CDR3 loop spans 12 amino acids. The V end lost 4 bases, the J end lost 3 bases, and 5 bases lay between the germline ends. CDR3 amino acids: CASSAGTDTQYF. The CDR3 DNA reads TGTGCCAGCAGTGCAGGGACAGATACGCAGTATTTT.

This chain links TRBV5-1 with TRBJ1-1; 10 positions agree with TRBD1. V lost 5 bases to trimming and J lost 0 bases; unmatched junction nucleotides: 7. CDR3 length: 16 amino acids. Germline-derived CDR1 and CDR2 are SGHRS and YFSETQ. Here the CDR3 DNA reads TGCGCCAGCAGGGTAGGACAGGGGGTAATGAACACTGAAGCTTTCTTT. Its translation is CASRVGQGVMNTEAFF.

This chain links TRBV7-2 with TRBJ2-7; the D call may be TRBD1 or TRBD2 (5 bases each). This CDR3 is 13 amino acids long. The V end lost 5 bases, the J end lost 5 bases, and 13 bases lay between the germline ends. The germline CDR1 and CDR2 sequences are SGHTA and FQGNSA. Here the CDR3 reads CASSGGGRNEQYF. In DNA form, the CDR3 reads TGTGCCAGCAGCGGGGGTGGTAGGAACGAGCAGTACTTC.

The rearrangement joins TRBV7-8 to TRBJ2-6; the D gene is possibly TRBD1 (6 bases). V dropped 3 bases and J dropped 4 bases, with 16 bases sitting between them. CDR1 SGHVS and CDR2 FQNEAQ come from the germline V gene. CDR3 length: 17 residues. CDR3 sequence: CASSLGRQGFGANVLTF. The CDR3 coding sequence is TGTGCCAGCAGCTTGGGGCGGCAGGGGTTCGGGGCCAACGTCCTGACTTTC.

This sequence joins TRBV30 and TRBJ2-5, with D possibly TRBD2 on 5 matching bases. The ends were cut back, 1 base at V and 5 bases at J, with 17 bases in the middle. The CDR3 extends over 15 amino acids. Germline assignment: CDR1 GTSNPN and CDR2 SVGIG (reference sequence). CDR3 DNA sequence: TGTGCCTGGAGTGGAGGACGGCTAGCTAAGGAGACCCAGTACTTC. Its protein is CAWSGGRLAKETQYF. Based on the CDR3 plus reference TRBV30 and TRBJ2-5, the full variable domain is SQTIHQWPATLVQPVGSPLSLECTVEGTSNPNLYWYRQAAGRGLQLLFYSVGIGQISSEVPQNLSASRPQDRQFILSSKKLLLSDSGFYLCAWSGGRLAKETQYFGPGTRLLVL.

V is TRBV15 and J is TRBJ1-1, with D hard to call. Trimming took off 5 bases at V and 5 bases at J, with 12 bases between the two ends. This CDR3 spans 13 amino acids. Germline V CDR1 and CDR2: LNHNV, YYDKDF (reference sequence). In nucleotides, the CDR3 is TGTGCCACCAGCTATGGGATTGGGACTGAAGCTTTCTTT. It is translated as CATSYGIGTEAFF.

The V call is TRBV4-2, the J call TRBJ1-3; maybe TRBD1 (6 bases). CDR1 and CDR2 from the germline V gene are LGHNA and YNFKEQ. The CDR3 runs 17 residues. V was clipped by 0 bases and J by 1 base, with 13 bases between them. CDR3 DNA sequence: TGTGCCAGCAGCCAAGATCGGCGGACAGCGTCTGGAAACACCATATATTTT. Its protein product is CASSQDRRTASGNTIYF.

The CDR3 is CASSLAGTGASSGANVLTF. The CDR3 nucleotides read TGCGCCAGCAGCTTGGCCGGGACAGGGGCGAGCTCTGGGGCCAACGTCCTGACTTTC. V gene TRBV5-1 combines with J gene TRBJ2-6; TRBD1 aligns across 10 bases. Germline V gene lookup returns CDR1 SGHRS and CDR2 YFSETQ. The CDR3 consists of 19 residues. Trimming removed 0 bases from V and 0 bases from J; junction bases left unmatched: 6.

CDR3 nucleotide sequence: TGTGCCAGCAGCTCGGGAAGAGGAAACACCATATATTTT. Its protein is CASSSGRGNTIYF. The chain joins TRBV6-5 to TRBJ1-3; D is undetermined. CDR3 length: 13 amino acids. V gave up 6 bases and J gave up 4 bases, with 10 bases separating them. The germline V gene has CDR1 MNHEY and CDR2 SVGAGI.

V and J are TRBV2 and TRBJ2-7, with D perhaps being TRBD1 or TRBD2 (6 bases each). The CDR3 covers 13 residues. V lost 7 bases and J lost 1, with 11 bases in between. CDR1 and CDR2 from the germline V gene are SNHLY and FYNNEI. The CDR3 loop reads CASIADRSYEQYF. CDR3 DNA: TGTGCCAGCATAGCGGACAGATCCTACGAGCAGTACTTC.

The CDR3: CASSLVGLAHLFF. CDR3 nucleotides: TGTGCCAGCAGCTTGGTGGGACTAGCGCATCTGTTCTTC. This chain joins TRBV5-5 and TRBJ2-1; 10 positions match TRBD2. V dropped 0 bases and J dropped 15; count of bases not matched to a gene: 6. The germline gives CDR1 SGHKS, CDR2 YYEKEE (reference sequence). The CDR3 length is 13 residues.

The CDR3 here is CASSAIQGGRTNTEAFF. The CDR3 nucleotides read TGTGCCAGCAGCGCCATACAGGGGGGGAGAACGAACACTGAAGCTTTCTTT. The gene calls are TRBV9 and TRBJ1-1; 8 bases agree with TRBD1. Germline V gene data show CDR1 as SGDLS and CDR2 as YYNGEE. The V gene end was trimmed by 3 bases and the J gene end by 1 base; junction bases not matched to a gene: 11. CDR3 size: 17 residues.

The CDR3 sequence: CASSLLSSTDTQYF. Here the CDR3 DNA reads TGTGCCAGCAGTTTACTGTCTAGCACAGATACGCAGTATTTT. The chain joins TRBV27 to TRBJ2-3, with unresolved D. Germline CDR1 and CDR2: MNHEY and SMNVEV (reference sequence). The germline V and J ends were trimmed by 2 bases and 0 bases, with 6 bases remaining between them. The CDR3 loop spans 14 amino acids.

This chain connects TRBV15 to TRBJ2-2; 9 nucleotides align to TRBD1. The trim removed 3 bases at V and 5 bases at J, leaving 7 bases unmatched. Looked up from germline, CDR1 is LNHNV and CDR2 is YYDKDF (reference sequence). The CDR3 covers 16 residues. The CDR3 DNA sequence: TGTGCCACCAGCAGCTTCGGGACAGGGAGGACCGGGGAGCTGTTTTTT. Translating gives CATSSFGTGRTGELFF.

In its sample, this clone was seen once. This rearrangement joins TRBV7-9 to TRBJ2-3, with D perhaps TRBD2 (7 bases). The CDR3 has 16 amino acids. Trimming cost V 5 bases and J 3 bases, with 18 bases left between them. From germline, CDR1 is SEHNR and CDR2 FQNEAQ (reference sequence). This CDR3 reads CASSEPQGRETDTQYF. The CDR3 DNA is TGTGCCAGCAGCGAACCGCAGGGGCGGGAGACAGATACGCAGTATTTT.

This rearrangement joins TRBV5-1 to TRBJ2-1; 8 nucleotides match TRBD2. The CDR3 is 16 residues long. CDR1 is SGHRS and CDR2 is YFSETQ in the germline V gene. Trimming cost V 2 bases and J 5 bases; bases outside gene matches: 9. The CDR3 sequence is CASSFNVAGPDNEQFF. CDR3 nucleotides: TGCGCCAGCAGCTTTAACGTAGCGGGGCCTGACAATGAGCAGTTCTTC.

This chain connects TRBV19 to TRBJ2-2; D is perhaps TRBD2 (5 bases). V lost 5 bases and J 5 bases, leaving 15 bases between the germline ends. The CDR3 is made up of 15 amino acids. Germline CDR1 is LNHDA and CDR2 is SQIVND (reference sequence). The CDR3 sequence is CASSFLGGGTGELFF. The CDR3 coding sequence is TGTGCCAGTAGTTTTCTGGGCGGAGGAACCGGGGAGCTGTTTTTT.

The CDR3 loop is CASSRYAGANTEAFF. CDR3 nucleotide sequence: TGCGCCAGCAGCCGATACGCAGGGGCGAACACTGAAGCTTTCTTT. The rearrangement links TRBV4-3 to TRBJ1-1; perhaps TRBD1 as D (6 bases). This CDR3 has 15 amino acids. Germline V gene sequence: CDR1 LGHNA, CDR2 YSLEER. V was trimmed by 4 bases and J by 1 base, leaving 13 bases between them.